A selection of T cell receptor beta chains follows, all from one sample in a study of blood T cell repertoires in COVID-19. Only in-frame clones appear in the TCRdb table, and some are missing; sequencing was by immunoSEQ multiplex PCR. The sample holds under 450,000 clones, approximately 86% seen once. The material sequenced was peripheral blood. These receptor sequences come from a woman aged 55-70 years with COVID-19, enrolled during active disease. The CDR3 runs from the conserved cysteine through the conserved F or W. Each record gives: CDR3 length, D gene, V gene, clone size, J gene, CDR3 DNA, CDR3 protein. A D gene is named only where the DNA matches it firmly. Where a row states a size, it is once, few, many or the class of an expanded clone; other rows omit it.

>15|NA|TRBV27|NA|TRBJ2-5
TGTGCCAGCAGTTCGGAGGGGGGGTATTGGGAGACCCAGTACTTC
CASSSEGGYWETQYF
>14|TRBD2|TRBV2|NA|TRBJ2-5
TGTGCCAGCAGTGAAGGGCTAGCGGCAGAGACCCAGTACTTC
CASSEGLAAETQYF
>17|TRBD2|TRBV9|NA|TRBJ2-3
TGTGCCAGCAGCGTAGCGAAGCGGGGGGGCCTCGCAGATACGCAGTATTTT
CASSVAKRGGLADTQYF
>16|TRBD1|TRBV3-1/TRBV3-2|NA|TRBJ1-6
TGTGCCAGCAGACTTGGACAGGGAACAATGAATTCACCCCTCCACTTT
CASRLGQGTMNSPLHF
>14|TRBD1|TRBV6-2/TRBV6-3|NA|TRBJ1-1
TGTGCCAGCAGTTACTCTACAGGGGGCACTGAAGCTTTCTTT
CASSYSTGGTEAFF
>19|TRBD2|TRBV3-1/TRBV3-2|few|TRBJ2-5
TGTGCCAGCAGCCAAGCAAAGTGGGCAGGACTAGCCTTTCAAGAGACCCAGTACTTC
CASSQAKWAGLAFQETQYF
>16|NA|TRBV4-2|NA|TRBJ2-1
TGTGCCAGCAGCCAAGGATCAAGCGGCCTCTACAATGAGCAGTTCTTC
CASSQGSSGLYNEQFF
>14|TRBD2|TRBV7-2|NA|TRBJ2-2
TGTGCCAGCAGCTTAGTTGGGGGGGCCGGGGAGCTGTTTTTT
CASSLVGGAGELFF
>14|NA|TRBV7-2|NA|TRBJ1-5
TGTGCCAGCAGCCACAGGGTGGGCAATCAGCCCCAGCATTTT
CASSHRVGNQPQHF
>13|TRBD1|TRBV6-4|once|TRBJ1-5
TGTGCCAGCAGTGAGACAGGGGTTCAGCCCCAGCATTTT
CASSETGVQPQHF
>16|NA|TRBV7-9|NA|TRBJ1-3
TGTGCCAGCAGCCCAGAGGCAGGGAAGGCTGGAAACACCATATATTTT
CASSPEAGKAGNTIYF
>15|TRBD2|TRBV19|NA|TRBJ2-1
TGTGCCAGTAGTAGCCTCGCGGGGGTTTACAATGAGCAGTTCTTC
CASSSLAGVYNEQFF
>13|NA|TRBV10-3|NA|TRBJ2-7
TGTGCCATCAGTGAGCAGATGACCTACGAGCAGTACTTC
CAISEQMTYEQYF
>15|NA|TRBV4-1|NA|TRBJ1-2
TGCGCCAGCAGCCAAGACCCGAGCGGGTACTATGGCTACACCTTC
CASSQDPSGYYGYTF
>14|NA|TRBV14|NA|TRBJ2-3
TGTGCCAGCAGCCTAACATGGGGGGTTGATACGCAGTATTTT
CASSLTWGVDTQYF
>15|TRBD1|TRBV30|NA|TRBJ2-1
TGTGCCTGGAGGGCCACAGGGGGGTCCTACAATGAGCAGTTCTTC
CAWRATGGSYNEQFF
>14|NA|TRBV4-1|NA|TRBJ2-1
TGCGCCAGCAGCCAGATCGCCCTACAGTTGGAGCAGTTCTTC
CASSQIALQLEQFF
>15|NA|TRBV5-1|NA|TRBJ2-7
TGCGCCAGCAGCTTGGTAGGAGGGTCCTCCTACGAGCAGTACTTC
CASSLVGGSSYEQYF
>16|NA|TRBV30|few|TRBJ2-7
TGTGCCTGGAGGAAAGAATTCAGGGGCGGAAAAGGGGAGCAGTACTTC
CAWRKEFRGGKGEQYF